Listed here are 28 T cell receptor beta chains from one sample, sequenced in a study of blood T cell repertoires in COVID-19. Using immunoSEQ multiplex PCR, the repertoire was profiled, and TCRdb retains in-frame clones only, with some absent. The sample includes roughly 200,000 clones, roughly 87% of them seen just once. Sequenced input: peripheral blood. These receptors all stem from a man aged 55 to 70 with active or convalescent COVID-19.

The V call is TRBV4-1, the J call TRBJ1-3, with D perhaps TRBD1 (5 bases). Trimming shortened V by 3 bases and J by 4 bases, and 13 bases separated the two germline ends. Germline V lookup: CDR1 MGHRA, CDR2 YSYEKL. The CDR3 is 15 amino acids. In DNA, the CDR3 is TGCGCCAGCAGCCAGACCGGGACTGCGGGAAACACCATATATTTT. Amino acid sequence: CASSQTGTAGNTIYF.

CDR3 nucleotides: TGTGCCAGCAGTCCCTGGACAGCCGATTCACCCCTCCACTTT. It yields the protein CASSPWTADSPLHF. The chain carries TRBV6-5 and TRBJ1-6, with D possibly TRBD1 on 6 matching bases. V gave up 5 bases and J gave up 8 bases, with 13 bases separating them. The CDR3 loop spans 14 amino acids. Per germline, CDR1 MNHEY and CDR2 SVGAGI.

The chain couples TRBV10-1 to TRBJ1-1; 8 bases are shared with TRBD1. Trimming at V came to 6 bases and at J to 1 base, leaving 13 bases not matched to a gene. In germline, CDR1 is WNHNN, CDR2 SYGVQD (reference sequence). The CDR3 runs 17 residues. CDR3 nucleotide sequence: TGCGCCAGCAGACCCTCCGCCCAGGGGGCCTCGAACACTGAAGCTTTCTTT. Amino acids: CASRPSAQGASNTEAFF.

The V call is TRBV14, the J call TRBJ1-5; 7 bases line up with TRBD1. Germline loops: CDR1 SGHDN, CDR2 FVKESK. After removal of 3 bases from V and 2 bases from J, the junction contained 7 bases not matched to a gene. The CDR3 sequence is 16 residues long. CDR3 residues: CASSHHQGECNQPQHF. In nucleotides, the CDR3 is TGTGCCAGCAGCCACCACCAGGGGGAATGCAATCAGCCCCAGCATTTT.

This clone was recorded a few times. The rearrangement links TRBV15 to TRBJ1-4, with TRBD1 identical over 8 bases. This CDR3 contains 14 residues. Germline V gene lookup returns CDR1 LNHNV and CDR2 YYDKDF (reference sequence). The junction had 4 bases not matched to a gene; V was cut back by 3 bases and J by 7 bases. CDR3 loop: CATSRPGTGEKLFF. The CDR3 bases are TGTGCCACCAGCAGGCCCGGGACAGGTGAAAAACTGTTTTTT.

The chain joins TRBV6-1 to TRBJ1-1, with a tentative D call TRBD1 (6 bases). This CDR3 region has 13 residues. In germline, CDR1 is MNHNS, CDR2 SASEGT. Trimming left V 3 bases short and J 6 bases short, with 11 bases between. DNA for the CDR3: TGTGCCAGCAGTGACAGGGGATATTCTGAAGCTTTCTTT. As protein: CASSDRGYSEAFF.

The genes are TRBV25-1 and TRBJ1-2, with D perhaps TRBD1 (5 bases). V lost 6 bases, J lost 7 bases, and 9 bases lay in between. The germline V gene has CDR1 MGHDK and CDR2 SYGVNS. CDR3 size: 11 residues. CDR3 residues: CASRQGSGYTF. CDR3 DNA sequence: TGTGCCAGCAGGCAGGGTAGTGGCTACACCTTC.

This clone was observed a handful of times. J is TRBJ1-1 and V is TRBV7-8; 8 nucleotides align to TRBD1. The germline gives CDR1 SGHVS, CDR2 FQNEAQ. CDR3 length: 13 residues. After removal of 5 bases from V and 6 bases from J, the junction contained 5 bases not matched to a gene. The CDR3: CASSLTGGAEAFF. CDR3 DNA sequence: TGTGCCAGCAGCCTAACAGGGGGGGCTGAAGCTTTCTTT. Full variable domain (outside the CDR3, taken from reference TRBV7-8 and TRBJ1-1): GAGVSQSPRYKVAKRGQDVALRCDPISGHVSLFWYQQALGQGPEFLTYFQNEAQLDKSGLPSDRFFAERPEGSVSTLKIQRTQQEDSAVYLCASSLTGGAEAFFGQGTRLTVV.

The chain links TRBV7-3 to TRBJ2-1; 14 nucleotides match TRBD2. Germline V lookup: CDR1 SGHTA, CDR2 FQGTGA. The trim removed 5 bases at V and 5 bases at J, leaving 5 bases unmatched. The CDR3 consists of 16 residues. The CDR3: CASSTGLAGGHNEQFF. CDR3 bases: TGTGCCAGCAGCACCGGACTAGCGGGGGGTCACAATGAGCAGTTCTTC.

Only one count was recorded for this clone. This chain joins TRBV5-4 and TRBJ2-2, with TRBD2 identical over 15 bases. The germline gives CDR1 SGHNT, CDR2 YYREEE (reference sequence). V gave up 4 bases and J gave up 7 bases; unmatched junction bases: 8. There are 17 residues in the CDR3. The CDR3 loop reads CASSRTSGGALNGELFF. The CDR3 nucleotides read TGTGCCAGCAGCCGGACTAGCGGGGGGGCTCTGAACGGGGAGCTGTTTTTT.

The V gene is TRBV7-6, the J gene TRBJ2-2, with D maybe TRBD1 (6 bases). The CDR3 is made up of 16 amino acids. Germline V gene lookup returns CDR1 SGHVS and CDR2 FNYEAQ. Trimming cost V 3 bases and J 2 bases, with 13 bases left between them. Here the CDR3 DNA reads TGTGCCAGCAGCTTGACAGGTTTTCTAAACACCGGGGAGCTGTTTTTT. Its translation is CASSLTGFLNTGELFF.

CDR3 loop: CASSPQGLPFGNEQFF. In DNA, the CDR3 is TGTGCCAGCTCACCGCAGGGGTTACCCTTTGGCAATGAGCAGTTCTTC. This chain uses TRBV18 with TRBJ2-1; possibly TRBD1 for D (6 bases). Deletions cut 3 bases from V and 6 bases from J, with 18 bases between. Germline V lookup: CDR1 KGHSH, CDR2 LQKENI. The CDR3 length is 16 residues.

The chain uses TRBV30 and TRBJ2-2; perhaps TRBD2 as D (5 bases). Germline V lookup: CDR1 GTSNPN, CDR2 SVGIG (reference sequence). Trimming pared 0 bases from V and 5 bases from J, leaving 13 bases between. This CDR3 is built from 15 residues. In DNA, the CDR3 is TGTGCCTGGAGTGTAGGGCTAGCCCGGACCGGGGAGCTGTTTTTT. This translates into CAWSVGLARTGELFF.

The V call is TRBV29-1, the J call TRBJ2-5; 12 bases map to TRBD1. V trimming: 4 bases; J trimming: 5 bases; junction bases outside the gene matches: 8. Germline V gives CDR1 SQVTM, CDR2 ANQGSEA. The CDR3 has 15 amino acids. For the CDR3, the DNA is TGCAGCGTTGGCTCCGGGACAGGGGGCGGGGAGACCCAGTACTTC. Encoded protein: CSVGSGTGGGETQYF.

The chain combines TRBV11-2 with TRBJ1-6, with D perhaps TRBD1 (5 bases). The V gene lost 1 base and the J gene lost 4 bases, with 8 bases spanning the gap. CDR1 and CDR2 from the germline V gene are SGHAT and FQNNGV. The CDR3 extends over 15 amino acids. This chain's CDR3 is CASSLGDSYNSPLHF. CDR3 nucleotide sequence: TGTGCCAGCAGCTTAGGAGACAGTTATAATTCACCCCTCCACTTT.

J is TRBJ2-2 and V is TRBV25-1, with D possibly being TRBD1 (5 bases). The CDR3 length is 14 residues. Germline CDR1 MGHDK, CDR2 SYGVNS. Trimming pared 3 bases from V and 5 bases from J, leaving 10 bases between. This CDR3 is CASSDRVRTGELFF. In DNA form, the CDR3 reads TGTGCCAGCAGTGACAGGGTCAGGACCGGGGAGCTGTTTTTT. Variable domain in full (rest from reference TRBV25-1 and TRBJ2-2): EADIYQTPRYLVIGTGKKITLECSQTMGHDKMYWYQQDPGMELHLIHYSYGVNSTEKGDLSSESTVSRIRTEHFPLTLESARPSHTSQYLCASSDRVRTGELFFGEGSRLTVL.

The chain is built from TRBV11-1 and TRBJ1-2; 7 bases line up with TRBD1. After removal of 5 bases from V and 4 bases from J, the junction contained 7 bases not matched to a gene. There are 14 residues in the CDR3. The germline CDR1 and CDR2 sequences are SGHAT and FQDESV (reference sequence). The CDR3: CASSEGTDFYGYTF. Written as DNA, the CDR3 is TGTGCCAGCAGCGAAGGGACAGACTTCTATGGCTACACCTTC.

The table lists this clone with a count of one. The chain combines TRBV15 with TRBJ1-1; no clear D gene. The CDR3 totals 14 residues. From germline, CDR1 is LNHNV and CDR2 YYDKDF (reference sequence). Trimming pared 3 bases from V and 6 bases from J, leaving 14 bases between. The CDR3 region is CATSRENRSPEAFF. CDR3 bases: TGTGCCACCAGCAGGGAAAACAGAAGCCCTGAAGCTTTCTTT.

The CDR3 DNA sequence: TGCGCCAGCAGCCAACCCGGGGGAGGGGTAAATGAGCAGTTCTTC. Residues: CASSQPGGGVNEQFF. The rearrangement uses TRBV4-1 and TRBJ2-1; the match to TRBD2 covers 7 bases. The CDR3 is made up of 15 amino acids. Germline V gene sequence: CDR1 MGHRA, CDR2 YSYEKL. The trim removed 2 bases at V and 7 bases at J, leaving 8 bases unmatched.

The CDR3 is CASSPRVVGPYSNQPQHF. In nucleotides, the CDR3 is TGTGCCAGTAGTCCGAGGGTTGTTGGACCCTATAGCAATCAGCCCCAGCATTTT. The chain has TRBV19 and TRBJ1-5; no definite D call. This CDR3 is 18 amino acids long. Germline loops: CDR1 LNHDA, CDR2 SQIVND (reference sequence). V was cut by 5 bases and J by 0 bases, with 20 bases left in between.

CDR3 bases: TGCGCCAGCAGCTTAGGGGCAGGGTTCACAGATACGCAGTATTTT. Protein product: CASSLGAGFTDTQYF. This chain uses TRBV5-1 with TRBJ2-3; possible D gene TRBD1, 5 bases. In germline, CDR1 is SGHRS, CDR2 YFSETQ. Trimming took off 2 bases at V and 2 bases at J, with 12 bases between the two ends. This CDR3 comprises 15 residues.

The chain links TRBV21-1 to TRBJ2-5; the DNA was not used to check the table's D call, TRBD1. TRBV21-1 constitutes a pseudogene. The CDR3 length is 20 residues. CDR3 sequence reads: CASSKGLTPRTGPPGKTQYF. The CDR3 DNA is TGTGCCAGCAGCAAAGGACTTACCCCCCGCACAGGGCCTCCGGGAAAGACCCAGTACTTC.

The CDR3 DNA reads as TGTGCCAGCAGTAGGACAGAAACAAGCAATCAGCCCCAGCATTTT. Translation gives CASSRTETSNQPQHF. The rearrangement joins TRBV2 to TRBJ1-5; TRBD1 is a possible D gene (6 bases). Germline V CDR1 and CDR2: SNHLY, FYNNEI. Trimming shortened V by 5 bases and J by 1 base, and 12 bases separated the two germline ends. This CDR3 has 15 amino acids.

The rearrangement joins TRBV11-2 to TRBJ2-7; D perhaps matches TRBD1 (6 bases). The V and J ends lost 5 bases and 2 bases respectively, with 16 bases between them. Germline V gene data show CDR1 as SGHAT and CDR2 as FQNNGV. The CDR3 is 15 amino acids. The CDR3: CASSPRTATTYEQYF. CDR3 DNA: TGTGCCAGCAGCCCCAGGACAGCGACAACCTACGAGCAGTACTTC.

V and J are TRBV25-1 and TRBJ2-2, with TRBD1 identical over 7 bases. The V segment lost 2 bases and the J segment 3 bases; nucleotides outside the gene matches: 6. The V gene's germline CDR1 is MGHDK and CDR2 SYGVNS. This CDR3 is 16 amino acids long. CDR3 in DNA: TGTGCCAGCAGTGAAACCCGACAGGGTGACACCGGGGAGCTGTTTTTT. This codes for CASSETRQGDTGELFF.

DNA of the CDR3: TGTGCCAGCAGCTGGGGCGGGGGCGCCTACAATGAGCAGTTCTTC. This translates into CASSWGGGAYNEQFF. V and J are TRBV7-3 and TRBJ2-1, with a tentative D call TRBD2 (7 bases). The length of the CDR3 is 15 residues. Germline lookup yields CDR1 SGHTA and CDR2 FQGTGA. Trimming removed 4 bases from V and 2 bases from J, with 12 bases in between. Filled out from reference TRBV7-3 and TRBJ2-1, the complete variable domain reads GAGVSQTPSNKVTEKGKYVELRCDPISGHTALYWYRQSLGQGPEFLIYFQGTGAADDSGLPNDRFFAVRPEGSVSTLKIQRTERGDSAVYLCASSWGGGAYNEQFFGPGTRLTVL.

The chain employs TRBV3-1 (or the pseudogene TRBV3-2) and TRBJ1-2, with 8 bases identical to TRBD1. The V segment lost 2 bases and the J segment 8 bases; nucleotides outside the gene matches: 16. The CDR3 spans 17 residues. Germline CDR1 and CDR2: LGHDT and YNNKEL (reference sequence). CDR3 bases: TGTGCCAGCAGCCAAAAGGGGGCTGGGACAGGTGGATCGGGCTACACCTTC. Its translation is CASSQKGAGTGGSGYTF.

The gene calls are TRBV7-6 and TRBJ1-2, with D hard to call. Germline CDR1 reads SGHVS; CDR2 reads FNYEAQ. The CDR3 has 14 residues. V lost 5 bases, J lost 3 bases, and 13 bases lay in between. The CDR3 coding sequence is TGTGCCAGCAGCCCCTACACGGAGGACTATGGCTACACCTTC. Translating gives CASSPYTEDYGYTF.